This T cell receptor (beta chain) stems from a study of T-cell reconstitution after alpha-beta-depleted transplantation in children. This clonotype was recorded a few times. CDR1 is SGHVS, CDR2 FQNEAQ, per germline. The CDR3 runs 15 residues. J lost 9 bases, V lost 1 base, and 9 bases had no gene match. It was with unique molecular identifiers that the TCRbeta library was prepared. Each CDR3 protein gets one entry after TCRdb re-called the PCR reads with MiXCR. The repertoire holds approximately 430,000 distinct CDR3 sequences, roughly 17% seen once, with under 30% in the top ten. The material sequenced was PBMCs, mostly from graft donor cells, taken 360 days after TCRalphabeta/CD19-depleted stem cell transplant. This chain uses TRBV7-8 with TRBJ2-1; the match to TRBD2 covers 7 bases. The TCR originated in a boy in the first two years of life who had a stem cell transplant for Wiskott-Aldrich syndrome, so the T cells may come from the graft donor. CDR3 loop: CASSLEAAGGFEQFF. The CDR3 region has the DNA TGTGCCAGCAGCTTAGAGGCGGCCGGGGGGTTTGAGCAGTTCTTC.